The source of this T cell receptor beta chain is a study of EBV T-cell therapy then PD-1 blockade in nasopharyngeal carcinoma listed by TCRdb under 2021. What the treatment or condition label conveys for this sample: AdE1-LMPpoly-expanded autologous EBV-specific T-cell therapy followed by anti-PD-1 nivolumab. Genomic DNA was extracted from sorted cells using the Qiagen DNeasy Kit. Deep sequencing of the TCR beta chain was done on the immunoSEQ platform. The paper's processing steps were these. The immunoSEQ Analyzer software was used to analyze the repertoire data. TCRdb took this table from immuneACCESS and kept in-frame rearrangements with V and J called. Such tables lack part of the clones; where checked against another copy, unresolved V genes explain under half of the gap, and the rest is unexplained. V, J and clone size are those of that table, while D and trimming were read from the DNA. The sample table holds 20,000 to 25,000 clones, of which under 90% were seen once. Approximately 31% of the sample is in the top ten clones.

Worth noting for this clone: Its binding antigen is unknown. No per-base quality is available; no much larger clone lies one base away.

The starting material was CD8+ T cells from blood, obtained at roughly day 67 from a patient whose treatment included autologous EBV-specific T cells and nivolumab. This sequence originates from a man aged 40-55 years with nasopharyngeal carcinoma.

The DNA reads TGTGCCAGCAGCGTCGCTAGGGAGCCACGGGGAGGCTACACCTTC. This yields the protein CASSVAREPRGGYTF. In this chain, TRBV9 is recombined with TRBJ1-2, with no confidently assigned D gene. The germline V gene provides CDR1 SGDLS and CDR2 YYNGEE. The CDR3 runs 15 amino acids, cysteine and phenylalanine included. The retained sequence is limited to the CDR3, 45 bases, with the frame set at the first base. Trimming takes 2 bases from V and 8 bases from J, and the germline ends sit 19 bases apart.